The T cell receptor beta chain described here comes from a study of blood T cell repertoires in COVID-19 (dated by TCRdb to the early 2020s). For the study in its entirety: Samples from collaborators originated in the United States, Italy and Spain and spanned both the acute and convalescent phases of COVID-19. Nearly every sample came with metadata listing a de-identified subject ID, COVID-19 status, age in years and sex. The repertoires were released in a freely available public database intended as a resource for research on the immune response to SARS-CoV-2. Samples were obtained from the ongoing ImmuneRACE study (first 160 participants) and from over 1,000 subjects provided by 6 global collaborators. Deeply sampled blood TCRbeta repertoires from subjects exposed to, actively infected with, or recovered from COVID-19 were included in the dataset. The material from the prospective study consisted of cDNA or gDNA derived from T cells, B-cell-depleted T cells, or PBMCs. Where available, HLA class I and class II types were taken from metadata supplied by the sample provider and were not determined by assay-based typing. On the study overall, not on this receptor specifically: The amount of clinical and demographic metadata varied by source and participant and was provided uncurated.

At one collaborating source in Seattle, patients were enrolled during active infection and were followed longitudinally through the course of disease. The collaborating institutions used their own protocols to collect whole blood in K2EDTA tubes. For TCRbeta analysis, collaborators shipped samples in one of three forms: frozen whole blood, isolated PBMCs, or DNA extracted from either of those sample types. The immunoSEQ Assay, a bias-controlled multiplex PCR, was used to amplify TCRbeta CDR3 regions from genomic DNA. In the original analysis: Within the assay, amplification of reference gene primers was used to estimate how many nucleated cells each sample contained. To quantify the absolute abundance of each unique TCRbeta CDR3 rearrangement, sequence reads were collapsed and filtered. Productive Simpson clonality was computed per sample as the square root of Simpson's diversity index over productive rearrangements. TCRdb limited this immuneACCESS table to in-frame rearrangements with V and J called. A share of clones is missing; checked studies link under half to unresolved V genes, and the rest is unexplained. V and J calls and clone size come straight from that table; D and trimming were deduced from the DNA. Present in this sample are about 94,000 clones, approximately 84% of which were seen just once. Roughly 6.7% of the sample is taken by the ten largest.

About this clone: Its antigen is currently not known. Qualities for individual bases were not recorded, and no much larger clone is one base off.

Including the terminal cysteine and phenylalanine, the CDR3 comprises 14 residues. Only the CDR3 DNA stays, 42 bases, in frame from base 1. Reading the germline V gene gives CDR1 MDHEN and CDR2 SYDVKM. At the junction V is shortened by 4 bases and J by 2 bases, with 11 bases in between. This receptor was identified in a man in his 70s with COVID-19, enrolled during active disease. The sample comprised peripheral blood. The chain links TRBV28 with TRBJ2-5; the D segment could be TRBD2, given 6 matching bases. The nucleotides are TGTGCCAGCAGTTCTGCGGGACTTCAAGAGACCCAGTACTTC. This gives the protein CASSSAGLQETQYF.